The 3 T cell receptor beta chains in this list originate from one sample, sequenced in a study of response to subunit inactivated influenza vaccine. In TCRdb, the RT-PCR reads were re-called with MiXCR into one record per CDR3 protein. In the table there are more than 600,000 distinct CDR3 sequences, 18% of which are singletons. The source material was PBMCs from blood, sampled approximately 5 days after vaccination. These receptors were collected from a man over 45 who received an inactivated influenza vaccine.

The rearrangement uses TRBV7-2 and TRBJ2-3; D may be TRBD2 (6 bases). Trimming cost V 5 bases and J 6 bases, with 12 bases left between them. Germline V gives CDR1 SGHTA, CDR2 FQGNSA. The CDR3 spans 13 residues. CDR3 in amino acids: CASSAGLWDTQYF. CDR3 nucleotides: TGTGCCAGCAGCGCGGGACTGTGGGATACGCAGTATTTT.

This clonotype was detected only a few times. The chain joins TRBV7-2 to TRBJ2-7, with 13 nucleotides matching TRBD2. The CDR3 spans 15 residues. J was trimmed by 3 bases and V by 5 bases; bases with no gene match: 4. Germline lookup yields CDR1 SGHTA and CDR2 FQGNSA. CDR3 loop: CASSEGLAGYYEQYF. In DNA form, the CDR3 reads TGTGCCAGCAGCGAGGGACTAGCGGGATACTACGAGCAGTACTTC.

V usage is TRBV20-1 and J usage is TRBJ1-5; perhaps TRBD1 as D (6 bases). V lost 4 bases to trimming and J lost 3 bases, with 10 bases between them. CDR1 DFQATT and CDR2 SNEGSKA come from the germline V gene (reference sequence). The CDR3 totals 13 residues. CDR3 DNA sequence: TGCAGTGCTACGGACAGTAACAATCAGCCCCAGCATTTT. Amino acids: CSATDSNNQPQHF.